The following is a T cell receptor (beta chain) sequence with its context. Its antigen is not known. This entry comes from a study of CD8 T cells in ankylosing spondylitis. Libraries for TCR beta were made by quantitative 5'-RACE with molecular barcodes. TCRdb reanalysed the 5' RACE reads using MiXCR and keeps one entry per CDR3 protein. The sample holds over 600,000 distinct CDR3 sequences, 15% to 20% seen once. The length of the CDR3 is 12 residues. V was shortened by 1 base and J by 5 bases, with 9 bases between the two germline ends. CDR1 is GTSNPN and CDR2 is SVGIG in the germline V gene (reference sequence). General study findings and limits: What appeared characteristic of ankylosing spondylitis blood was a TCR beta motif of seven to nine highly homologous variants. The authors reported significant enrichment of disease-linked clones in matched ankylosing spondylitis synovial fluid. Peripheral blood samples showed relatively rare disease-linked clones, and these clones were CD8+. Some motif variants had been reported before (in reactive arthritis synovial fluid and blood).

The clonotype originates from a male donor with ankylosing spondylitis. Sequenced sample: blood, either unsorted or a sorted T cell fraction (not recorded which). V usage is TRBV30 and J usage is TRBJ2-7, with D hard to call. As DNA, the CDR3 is TGTGCCTGGAGTGCGGTAGCTGACGAGCAGTACTTC. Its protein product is CAWSAVADEQYF.